This is a list of T cell receptor beta chains from one sample in a study of blood T cell repertoires in COVID-19. The protocol was immunoSEQ multiplex PCR, while the TCRdb copy is restricted to in-frame clones and leaves out a portion. The sample includes 120,000 to 150,000 clones, around 84% of them seen just once. Material for sequencing was peripheral blood. These receptors were obtained from a woman aged 45-65 years with acute or convalescent COVID-19. CDR3s include the opening cysteine and the closing phenylalanine or tryptophan. D genes are given only for firm matches. Size tells how often a clone was seen (once, few, many) or the class of an expanded clone, and some rows leave it out.

NA,TRBV19,17,TRBJ1-5,TRBD1,TGTGCCAGTAGTACCCAAGGACAGGGGGTCCTTAATCAGCCCCAGCATTTT,CASSTQGQGVLNQPQHF
NA,TRBV9,15,TRBJ2-1,TRBD2,TGTGCCAGCAGCGTAGATTCTAGCGGGGCCAATGAGCAGTTCTTC,CASSVDSSGANEQFF
NA,TRBV7-2,14,TRBJ1-2,NA,TGTGCCAGCAGCTTGGACAGTCTTAGCTATGGCTACACCTTC,CASSLDSLSYGYTF
NA,TRBV7-8,14,TRBJ1-2,TRBD1,TGTGCCAGCAGCTTTTCGGGACAGGGGGGTGGCTACACCTTC,CASSFSGQGGGYTF
NA,TRBV5-1,12,TRBJ1-1,NA,TGCGCCAGCAGCTCTGGGGGCGTTGAAGCTTTCTTT,CASSSGGVEAFF
NA,TRBV19,15,TRBJ2-3,NA,TGTGCCAGTCGCCCCACAGCAACTAGCACAGATACGCAGTATTTT,CASRPTATSTDTQYF
NA,TRBV6-6,16,TRBJ1-3,TRBD1,TGTGCCAGCAGGTCCGGGACAGGATACTCTGGAAACACCATATATTTT,CASRSGTGYSGNTIYF
NA,TRBV5-1,14,TRBJ2-7,TRBD1,TGCGCCAGCAGCTACGTATCAGGGGGCTACGAGCAGTACTTC,CASSYVSGGYEQYF
once,TRBV4-1,15,TRBJ2-2,TRBD1,TGCGCCAGCAGCCTGGGGACAGGCAACACCGGGGAGCTGTTTTTT,CASSLGTGNTGELFF
NA,TRBV7-8,15,TRBJ2-2,NA,TGTGCCAGCAGCCAACAGCTTCCCCCGCCCGGGGAGCTGTTTTTT,CASSQQLPPPGELFF
NA,TRBV11-1,15,TRBJ2-1,TRBD1,TGTGCCAGCAGCGCAGACAGGGCTTGGGACAATGAGCAGTTCTTC,CASSADRAWDNEQFF
NA,TRBV7-9,11,TRBJ1-2,NA,TGTGCCAGCAGCCCCTCTCCTGGCTACACCTTC,CASSPSPGYTF
NA,TRBV5-6,14,TRBJ2-1,NA,TGTGCCAGCCTCCGGGAATATTATTCGGGTGAGCAGTTCTTC,CASLREYYSGEQFF
NA,TRBV3-1/TRBV3-2,15,TRBJ2-1,NA,TGTGCCAGCAGCTCAGCATTCCCACAGGGAAGGAAGCAGTTCTTC,CASSSAFPQGRKQFF
NA,TRBV18,17,TRBJ2-7,TRBD2,TGTGCCAGCTCACCACCAGGCTCTTCTAGCGGGGGTAACGAGCAGTACTTC,CASSPPGSSSGGNEQYF
NA,TRBV4-3,13,TRBJ1-2,TRBD1,TGCGCCAGCAGCCACCGGGACAGACCCTGGCCCACCTTC,CASSHRDRPWPTF
NA,TRBV7-9,13,TRBJ1-1,NA,TGTGCCAGCAGCTTAGTAATGAACACTGAAGCTTTCTTT,CASSLVMNTEAFF
NA,TRBV7-8,16,TRBJ2-3,NA,TGTGCCAGCAGCTTAGCCCCGAGTACCAGCACAGATACGCAGTATTTT,CASSLAPSTSTDTQYF
NA,TRBV5-5,12,TRBJ1-2,TRBD1,TGTGCCAGCAGCTATGACAGGGATGGCTACACCTTC,CASSYDRDGYTF
NA,TRBV6-5,14,TRBJ1-2,NA,TGTGCCAGCAGTTACTCAGGGGGAAACTATGGCTACACCTTC,CASSYSGGNYGYTF
NA,TRBV5-4,14,TRBJ1-2,TRBD1,TGTGCCAGCAGCTTTACAGGGGGCATGGATGGCTACACCTTC,CASSFTGGMDGYTF
NA,TRBV2,16,TRBJ2-2,NA,TGTGCCAGCAGTCGTCAACCCCCAGCGAACACCGGGGAGCTGTTTTTT,CASSRQPPANTGELFF
NA,TRBV13,15,TRBJ2-1,NA,TGTGCCAGCAGCCCAGTCCTTAGGGCAGGGAATGAGCAGTTCTTC,CASSPVLRAGNEQFF
NA,TRBV7-8,15,TRBJ2-2,NA,TGTGCCAGCAGCTTAGACAGGATTGGCACCGGGGAGCTGTTTTTT,CASSLDRIGTGELFF
NA,TRBV7-2,15,TRBJ2-1,TRBD2,TGTGCCAGCAGCATTAGGGCTAGCGGGTACAATGAGCAGTTCTTC,CASSIRASGYNEQFF
once,TRBV30,13,TRBJ1-5,NA,TGTGCCTGGAGTATCGGGGAAAGTCAGCCCCAGCATTTT,CAWSIGESQPQHF
NA,TRBV11-2,17,TRBJ2-3,TRBD2,TGTGCCAGCAGCCCACGCCAGACTAGCGGGGGGCCTGATACGCAGTATTTT,CASSPRQTSGGPDTQYF
NA,TRBV4-1,17,TRBJ2-2,TRBD1,TGCGCCAGCAGCCAAGAGGTACAGGGGGCTGTAACCGGGGAGCTGTTTTTT,CASSQEVQGAVTGELFF
once,TRBV19,15,TRBJ2-2,TRBD2,TGTGCCAGTAGTATAATGCGGGGGGAGGCCGGGGAGCTGTTTTTT,CASSIMRGEAGELFF
NA,TRBV19,13,TRBJ1-1,NA,TGTGCCAGTAGTCCTATACCGAACACTGAAGCTTTCTTT,CASSPIPNTEAFF
NA,TRBV7-2,16,TRBJ2-2,TRBD1,TGTGCCAGCAGAAGTCCGGGACAGGGGGTCACCGGGGAGCTGTTTTTT,CASRSPGQGVTGELFF
NA,TRBV6-2/TRBV6-3,14,TRBJ2-7,TRBD1,TGTGCCAGCAGTTACATGGACAGGGACAACGAGCAGTACTTC,CASSYMDRDNEQYF
NA,TRBV7-2,17,TRBJ1-4,TRBD1,TGTGCCAGCAGCCGGAAGGGACAGATTACAACTAATGAAAAACTGTTTTTT,CASSRKGQITTNEKLFF
once,TRBV6-5,14,TRBJ2-7,NA,TGTGCCAGCAGTTACTCGGACAGAAAATACGAGCAGTACTTC,CASSYSDRKYEQYF
NA,TRBV13,13,TRBJ2-3,NA,TGTGCCAGCAGCTTAGGCTCTACAGATACGCAGTATTTT,CASSLGSTDTQYF
NA,TRBV3-1/TRBV3-2,16,TRBJ2-1,TRBD1,TGTGCCAGCAGGAAGCAGGGGGCTGGGTCCTACAATGAGCAGTTCTTC,CASRKQGAGSYNEQFF
NA,TRBV5-1,15,TRBJ2-3,TRBD1,TGCGCCAGCAGCATGGGACAGGGGGCCGTTGATACGCAGTATTTT,CASSMGQGAVDTQYF
NA,TRBV19,12,TRBJ1-2,TRBD1,TGTGCCAGTAGGGACAGGGAATATGGCTACACCTTC,CASRDREYGYTF
NA,TRBV7-9,16,TRBJ2-7,TRBD1,TGTGCCAGCAGCTTAGTGAGGGGACAGGGGGCTGGCGAGCAGTACTTC,CASSLVRGQGAGEQYF
NA,TRBV7-2,14,TRBJ1-4,NA,TGTGCCAGCAGCGCGAGCATTGCTAATGAAAAACTGTTTTTT,CASSASIANEKLFF
NA,TRBV2,14,TRBJ1-2,TRBD1,TGTGCCAGCAGTGGTACAGGGGGTGACTATGGCTACACCTTC,CASSGTGGDYGYTF
NA,TRBV5-4,13,TRBJ2-3,NA,TGTGCCAGCAGCCCATCAAACATAGATACGCAGTATTTT,CASSPSNIDTQYF
NA,TRBV5-5,13,TRBJ2-7,NA,TGTGCCAGCAGCTTCTCGACAGTGGTCGAGCAGTACTTC,CASSFSTVVEQYF
NA,TRBV7-6,16,TRBJ2-1,NA,TGTGCCAGCAGCTTAGAAGGGGCTTCCTCCTACAATGAGCAGTTCTTC,CASSLEGASSYNEQFF
once,TRBV5-1,15,TRBJ1-1,NA,TGCGCCAGCAGCTTCCGCCCGGGGGGCGTCACTGAAGCTTTCTTT,CASSFRPGGVTEAFF
NA,TRBV9,14,TRBJ1-1,NA,TGTGCCAGCAGCAATCTCCCCACAACCGAGCGAGCTTTCTTT,CASSNLPTTERAFF
NA,TRBV19,15,TRBJ1-5,NA,TGTGCCAGTAGTATCTGGGGGCAGGGTAGTCAGCCCCAGCATTTT,CASSIWGQGSQPQHF
few,TRBV7-3,15,TRBJ1-1,NA,TGTGCCAGCAGCCTTACCTCGGGACAAGGCACTGAAGCTTTCTTT,CASSLTSGQGTEAFF
NA,TRBV19,12,TRBJ1-1,NA,TGTGCCAGTAGTACCCGGAACACTGAAGCTTTCTTT,CASSTRNTEAFF
NA,TRBV7-9,14,TRBJ1-1,NA,TGTGCCAGCAGCTTACCGACGGGGAACACTGAAGCTTTCTTT,CASSLPTGNTEAFF
NA,TRBV4-1,13,TRBJ2-3,NA,TGCGCCAGCAGCCAACGGGACACAGATACGCAGTATTTT,CASSQRDTDTQYF
once,TRBV5-1,15,TRBJ2-7,TRBD2,TGCGCCAGCAGCCCCGGGGGGGGGTTTACGGGCGAGCAGTACTTC,CASSPGGGFTGEQYF
NA,TRBV18,12,TRBJ2-3,NA,TGTGCCAGCTCACGACAGGCAGATACGCAGTATTTT,CASSRQADTQYF
few,TRBV5-1,14,TRBJ1-4,NA,TGCGCCAGCAGCTTGGGGCAGACTAATGAAAAACTGTTTTTT,CASSLGQTNEKLFF